One sample yielded the 2 T cell receptor beta chains listed below, sequenced in a study of CXCR3-negative and CXCR3-positive naive CD8 T cells. UMI-labeled 5' RACE TRB cDNA libraries were prepared from the cells. TCRdb re-called the 5' RACE reads; one entry per CDR3 protein, DNA not given. The table lists about 26,000 distinct CDR3 sequences. Source material: naive CXCR3- CD8+ T cells from blood. Regarding subset: CD45RO-CCR7+CD27+CD95- naive CD8+ T cells lacking CXCR3 (TNR3-). These receptors were taken from a human donor in good health. Some clones in this sample may be carry-over from other donors' samples.

This clonotype is called medium-sized based on its frequency. The chain employs TRBV10-3 and TRBJ2-7. This CDR3 spans 14 amino acids. Germline V gene sequence: CDR1 ENHRY, CDR2 SYGVKD. CDR3 in amino acids: CAISESTTNYEQYF.

The chain is built from TRBV6-2 or TRBV6-3 and TRBJ2-1; TCRdb's D call, TRBD1, is unchecked because there is no DNA. From germline, CDR1 is MNHEY and CDR2 SVGEGT. The CDR3 is 17 residues long. Here the CDR3 reads CASSSDRGSLFYNEQFF.